These T cell receptor beta chains were read from a single sample in a study of beta chain features in type 1 diabetes. The protocol was immunoSEQ multiplex PCR, while the TCRdb copy is restricted to in-frame clones and leaves out a portion. The profile covers roughly 140,000 clones, with about 9.3% appearing a single time and roughly 0.45% taken by the ten largest. What was sequenced was central memory CD4+ T cells from blood. The receptors originated from a man younger than 45 with type 1 diabetes. CDR3s include the opening cysteine and the closing phenylalanine or tryptophan. The order of the fields is clone size, D gene, CDR3 length, J gene, V gene, CDR3 protein, CDR3 DNA. D genes are given only for firm matches. Clone size is shown for a subset of rows, as once, few, many or a class of expanded clone.

abundance: few; d_gene: TRBD2; len: 11; j_gene: TRBJ2-7; v_gene: TRBV10-3; CDR3aa: CAAGGGFEQYF; CDR3nt: TGTGCCGCTGGGGGGGGGTTCGAGCAGTACTTC
abundance: NA; d_gene: NA; len: 15; j_gene: TRBJ1-3; v_gene: TRBV28; CDR3aa: CASSLGQTSGNTIYF; CDR3nt: TGTGCCAGCAGTCTCGGACAGACCTCTGGAAACACCATATATTTT
abundance: NA; d_gene: TRBD1; len: 18; j_gene: TRBJ1-1; v_gene: TRBV18; CDR3aa: CASSPFQQLTGVNTEAFF; CDR3nt: TGTGCCAGCTCACCATTTCAACAATTAACAGGGGTGAACACTGAAGCTTTCTTT
abundance: few; d_gene: TRBD1; len: 14; j_gene: TRBJ1-1; v_gene: TRBV19; CDR3aa: CASSLGQGLPEAFF; CDR3nt: TGTGCCAGTAGTTTGGGACAGGGGCTACCCGAGGCTTTCTTT
abundance: NA; d_gene: NA; len: 15; j_gene: TRBJ2-7; v_gene: TRBV4-1; CDR3aa: CASSQGLGALGEQYF; CDR3nt: TGCGCCAGCAGCCAAGGTCTGGGGGCTTTAGGGGAGCAGTACTTC
abundance: few; d_gene: TRBD2; len: 15; j_gene: TRBJ2-3; v_gene: TRBV4-2; CDR3aa: CASSQSAGETDTQYF; CDR3nt: TGTGCCAGCAGCCAGTCTGCGGGAGAAACAGATACGCAGTATTTT
abundance: NA; d_gene: TRBD2; len: 14; j_gene: TRBJ2-7; v_gene: TRBV15; CDR3aa: CATSERGSRNLPYF; CDR3nt: TGTGCCACCAGCGAGCGGGGCTCCCGGAATCTACCGTACTTC
abundance: NA; d_gene: TRBD2; len: 15; j_gene: TRBJ2-4; v_gene: TRBV6-5; CDR3aa: CASSIWTGGQNIQYF; CDR3nt: TGTGCCAGCAGTATATGGACGGGGGGTCAAAACATTCAGTACTTC
abundance: NA; d_gene: TRBD1; len: 15; j_gene: TRBJ2-3; v_gene: TRBV7-9; CDR3aa: CASSLQGAIADTQYF; CDR3nt: TGTGCCAGCAGCCTACAGGGGGCTATAGCGGATACGCAGTATTTT
abundance: NA; d_gene: TRBD2; len: 16; j_gene: TRBJ2-3; v_gene: TRBV28; CDR3aa: CASNRGLAGFSDTQYF; CDR3nt: TGTGCCAGCAACCGCGGGCTAGCGGGTTTTTCAGATACGCAGTATTTT
abundance: many; d_gene: TRBD1; len: 14; j_gene: TRBJ2-1; v_gene: TRBV6-6; CDR3aa: CASTLDRGPGEQFF; CDR3nt: TGTGCCAGCACTTTGGACAGGGGCCCGGGCGAGCAGTTCTTC
abundance: NA; d_gene: NA; len: 11; j_gene: TRBJ2-1; v_gene: TRBV20-1; CDR3aa: CSKTDYNEQFF; CDR3nt: TGCAGTAAAACAGATTACAATGAGCAGTTCTTC
abundance: few; d_gene: NA; len: 13; j_gene: TRBJ2-2; v_gene: TRBV29-1; CDR3aa: CSVGTTTSGELFF; CDR3nt: TGCAGCGTTGGCACTACAACATCCGGGGAGCTGTTTTTT
abundance: few; d_gene: NA; len: 14; j_gene: TRBJ1-2; v_gene: TRBV6-5; CDR3aa: CASSLQTVNYGYTF; CDR3nt: TGTGCCAGCAGCCTTCAGACAGTTAACTATGGCTACACCTTC
abundance: NA; d_gene: TRBD1; len: 13; j_gene: TRBJ2-7; v_gene: TRBV18; CDR3aa: CASQPQGDDEQYF; CDR3nt: TGTGCCAGCCAGCCCCAGGGGGACGACGAGCAGTACTTC
abundance: NA; d_gene: TRBD2; len: 15; j_gene: TRBJ2-3; v_gene: TRBV10-3; CDR3aa: CAISGGAGVADTQYF; CDR3nt: TGTGCCATCAGTGGTGGAGCGGGAGTTGCAGATACGCAGTATTTT
abundance: NA; d_gene: NA; len: 15; j_gene: TRBJ1-5; v_gene: TRBV5-1; CDR3aa: CASSLEAGSNQPQHF; CDR3nt: TGCGCCAGCAGCTTGGAAGCGGGGAGCAATCAGCCCCAGCATTTT
abundance: few; d_gene: TRBD1; len: 13; j_gene: TRBJ2-5; v_gene: TRBV30; CDR3aa: CAWSVNRGETQYF; CDR3nt: TGTGCCTGGAGTGTTAACAGGGGGGAGACCCAGTACTTC
abundance: few; d_gene: NA; len: 13; j_gene: TRBJ1-1; v_gene: TRBV11-2; CDR3aa: CASSLTDNTEAFF; CDR3nt: TGTGCCAGCAGCTTGACAGATAACACTGAAGCTTTCTTT
abundance: few; d_gene: TRBD1; len: 13; j_gene: TRBJ1-5; v_gene: TRBV29-1; CDR3aa: CSVGTGENQPQHF; CDR3nt: TGCAGCGTTGGGACAGGGGAGAATCAGCCCCAGCATTTT
abundance: many; d_gene: NA; len: 11; j_gene: TRBJ2-1; v_gene: TRBV2; CDR3aa: CASSYYNEQFF; CDR3nt: TGTGCCAGCAGCTACTACAATGAGCAGTTCTTC
abundance: few; d_gene: TRBD1; len: 16; j_gene: TRBJ2-7; v_gene: TRBV9; CDR3aa: CASSEGTAGTGYEQYF; CDR3nt: TGTGCCAGCAGCGAGGGGACAGCTGGGACGGGGTACGAGCAGTACTTC
abundance: NA; d_gene: NA; len: 14; j_gene: TRBJ1-1; v_gene: TRBV5-1; CDR3aa: CASNKEATNTEAFF; CDR3nt: TGCGCCAGCAACAAGGAGGCTACGAACACTGAAGCTTTCTTT
abundance: few; d_gene: TRBD1; len: 16; j_gene: TRBJ1-1; v_gene: TRBV2; CDR3aa: CASSEGTGGWTTEAFF; CDR3nt: TGTGCCAGCAGTGAAGGGACAGGGGGGTGGACCACTGAAGCTTTCTTT
abundance: few; d_gene: TRBD1; len: 14; j_gene: TRBJ1-1; v_gene: TRBV2; CDR3aa: CASSPRQGLTEAFF; CDR3nt: TGTGCCAGCAGCCCTAGACAGGGGTTGACTGAAGCTTTCTTT
abundance: few; d_gene: NA; len: 15; j_gene: TRBJ2-1; v_gene: TRBV27; CDR3aa: CASRFSRGWENEQFF; CDR3nt: TGTGCCAGCAGATTTAGCAGGGGCTGGGAGAATGAGCAGTTCTTC
abundance: few; d_gene: TRBD1; len: 12; j_gene: TRBJ2-4; v_gene: TRBV15; CDR3aa: CATRSIGTGADF; CDR3nt: TGTGCCACCCGCTCGATTGGGACAGGGGCGGACTTC
abundance: NA; d_gene: NA; len: 12; j_gene: TRBJ1-1; v_gene: TRBV28; CDR3aa: CASSLRSGYAFF; CDR3nt: TGTGCCAGCAGTTTACGGTCAGGGTACGCTTTCTTT
abundance: few; d_gene: TRBD1; len: 15; j_gene: TRBJ2-7; v_gene: TRBV6-6; CDR3aa: CASRNIGQGTYEQYF; CDR3nt: TGTGCCAGCAGGAACATAGGACAGGGAACTTACGAGCAGTACTTC
abundance: few; d_gene: NA; len: 16; j_gene: TRBJ1-1; v_gene: TRBV4-2; CDR3aa: CASSQEVAVSSTEAFF; CDR3nt: TGTGCCAGCAGCCAAGAGGTGGCGGTTTCGAGCACTGAAGCTTTCTTT
abundance: NA; d_gene: TRBD2; len: 14; j_gene: TRBJ2-7; v_gene: TRBV29-1; CDR3aa: CSVQLLAGGYEQYF; CDR3nt: TGCAGCGTCCAACTACTAGCGGGAGGTTACGAGCAGTACTTC
abundance: few; d_gene: TRBD2; len: 16; j_gene: TRBJ2-5; v_gene: TRBV9; CDR3aa: CASSVFGTSGSETQYF; CDR3nt: TGTGCCAGCAGCGTCTTCGGGACTAGCGGGAGTGAGACCCAGTACTTC
abundance: NA; d_gene: TRBD2; len: 15; j_gene: TRBJ2-1; v_gene: TRBV15; CDR3aa: CATSTTSGRAGEQFF; CDR3nt: TGTGCCACCAGCACTACTAGCGGGAGGGCCGGTGAGCAGTTCTTC
abundance: NA; d_gene: NA; len: 15; j_gene: TRBJ1-2; v_gene: TRBV4-3; CDR3aa: CASSQDRQANYGYTF; CDR3nt: TGCGCCAGCAGCCAAGATAGGCAGGCTAACTATGGCTACACCTTC
abundance: NA; d_gene: NA; len: 15; j_gene: TRBJ2-7; v_gene: TRBV28; CDR3aa: CASSSPTGSRDEQYF; CDR3nt: TGTGCCAGCAGTTCGCCGACTGGGTCCCGCGACGAGCAGTACTTC
abundance: once; d_gene: TRBD2; len: 16; j_gene: TRBJ2-2; v_gene: TRBV9; CDR3aa: CASSRGERGNTGELFF; CDR3nt: TGTGCCAGCAGCCGGGGGGAGCGGGGGAACACCGGGGAGCTGTTTTTT
abundance: NA; d_gene: NA; len: 15; j_gene: TRBJ2-1; v_gene: TRBV9; CDR3aa: CASSARPGEGNEQFF; CDR3nt: TGTGCCAGCAGCGCCCGGCCGGGAGAGGGGAATGAGCAGTTCTTC
abundance: few; d_gene: TRBD1; len: 16; j_gene: TRBJ2-1; v_gene: TRBV7-8; CDR3aa: CASSLIGQGYRNEQFF; CDR3nt: TGTGCCAGCAGCTTAATTGGACAGGGGTACCGCAATGAGCAGTTCTTC
abundance: few; d_gene: NA; len: 14; j_gene: TRBJ2-3; v_gene: TRBV5-1; CDR3aa: CASSAPEAGGTQYF; CDR3nt: TGCGCCAGCAGCGCCCCGGAGGCAGGCGGTACGCAGTATTTT
abundance: few; d_gene: NA; len: 15; j_gene: TRBJ2-5; v_gene: TRBV5-1; CDR3aa: CASNLALGGQETQYF; CDR3nt: TGCGCCAGCAATCTGGCCCTAGGGGGACAAGAGACCCAGTACTTC
abundance: NA; d_gene: NA; len: 13; j_gene: TRBJ1-1; v_gene: TRBV5-6; CDR3aa: CASSLGPRTEAFF; CDR3nt: TGTGCCAGCAGCTTGGGTCCACGGACTGAAGCTTTCTTT
abundance: NA; d_gene: TRBD2; len: 13; j_gene: TRBJ2-1; v_gene: TRBV9; CDR3aa: CASNSGLGPEQFF; CDR3nt: TGTGCCAGCAATTCGGGACTAGGCCCTGAGCAGTTCTTC
abundance: few; d_gene: NA; len: 12; j_gene: TRBJ1-5; v_gene: TRBV28; CDR3aa: CASMARDQPQHF; CDR3nt: TGTGCCAGCATGGCGAGGGATCAGCCCCAGCATTTT
abundance: few; d_gene: TRBD2; len: 17; j_gene: TRBJ2-7; v_gene: TRBV28; CDR3aa: CASSPLGLAGGTHEQYF; CDR3nt: TGTGCCAGCAGCCCCCTTGGACTAGCGGGAGGGACTCACGAGCAGTACTTC
abundance: few; d_gene: NA; len: 12; j_gene: TRBJ1-2; v_gene: TRBV6-5; CDR3aa: CASGLINYGYTF; CDR3nt: TGTGCCAGCGGACTGATTAACTATGGCTACACCTTC